This T cell receptor beta chain was sequenced during a study of T cells in Graves' hyperthyroidism and ophthalmopathy. Findings and limits, study-wide: A 13 V-J model separated ophthalmopathy from stable hyperthyroidism. Most clonotypes expanded in the thyroid (above 0.001) were also present in blood.

The CDR3 totals 17 residues. V shed 4 bases and J 0 bases; nucleotides not matched to a gene: 4. From germline, CDR1 is SGHRS and CDR2 YFSETQ. A note on this clonotype: The antigen remains undetermined.

Diagnosing involved the use of clinical symptoms, serum thyroxine and TRAb, thyroid ultrasound and orbital computed tomography. TCR beta CDR3 sequences were amplified from RNA transcripts. First-round RT-PCR targeting the TCR CDR3 was performed with the HTBI primer set. TCRdb used MiXCR to reprocess the multiplex PCR reads, holding one entry per CDR3 protein. The profile shows 660,000 or so distinct CDR3 sequences, less than 25% of them singletons. Sequenced sample: blood. This rearrangement joins TRBV5-1 to TRBJ2-2; 12 bases are shared with TRBD1. The sequence was collected from a man aged 25 to 40 with Graves' ophthalmopathy. CDR3 protein: CASSQGQGASNTGELFF. The CDR3 DNA is TGCGCCAGCAGCCAGGGACAGGGGGCGTCGAACACCGGGGAGCTGTTTTTT.